The 12 T cell receptor beta chains given below trace back to one sample, sequenced in a study of T-cell memory formation after mild COVID-19. TCRdb called the 5' RACE reads again in MiXCR, with one record for every CDR3 protein. The sample lists hundreds of thousands of distinct CDR3 sequences; 15% to 20% were seen once. Specimen: PBMCs or a T cell subset sorted from them (not recorded which). These receptors were obtained from an adult woman who had mild COVID-19 (a few samples of this study predate the infection). Cell type and time point are not known.

The gene calls are TRBV24-1 and TRBJ1-5; D may be TRBD1 (5 bases). The germline V and J ends were trimmed by 7 bases and 1 base, with 7 bases remaining between them. Germline V lookup: CDR1 KGHDR, CDR2 SFDVKD. The CDR3 length is 13 residues. Here the CDR3 reads CATSRASNQPQHF. The CDR3 DNA reads as TGTGCCACCAGCAGGGCGAGCAATCAGCCCCAGCATTTT.

There are a few counts of this clonotype. The V call is TRBV6-6, the J call TRBJ2-5, with D unclear. The CDR3 is 11 amino acids. The germline V gene has CDR1 MNHNY and CDR2 SVGAGI (reference sequence). The germline V and J ends were trimmed by 6 bases and 10 bases, with 12 bases remaining between them. The CDR3 DNA reads TGTGCCAGCAGCATGGGATTCGACCAGTACTTC. Translating it yields CASSMGFDQYF.

At least ten counts were recorded for this clonotype. The gene calls are TRBV7-8 and TRBJ2-2; D possibly uses TRBD1 or TRBD2 (5 bases each). Germline CDR1 and CDR2: SGHVS and FQNEAQ. This CDR3 comprises 15 residues. V lost 0 bases to trimming and J lost 2 bases, with 7 bases between them. The DNA of the CDR3 is TGTGCCAGCAGCTTAGCGGGACCAAACACCGGGGAGCTGTTTTTT. This translates into CASSLAGPNTGELFF.

CDR3 sequence reads: CASSISGETQYF. For the CDR3, the DNA is TGTGCCAGTAGTATATCCGGAGAGACCCAGTACTTC. This chain uses TRBV19 with TRBJ2-5, with D uncertain. Germline CDR1 is LNHDA and CDR2 is SQIVND (reference sequence). Trimming took off 2 bases at V and 4 bases at J, with 5 bases between the two ends. This CDR3 spans 12 amino acids.

This clonotype came up a few times. The chain joins TRBV20-1 to TRBJ2-3, with 11 nucleotides matching TRBD1. This CDR3 region has 15 residues. Germline loops: CDR1 DFQATT, CDR2 SNEGSKA (reference sequence). The CDR3 spells CRPKEGTGGSDTQYF. The CDR3 bases are TGCAGGCCGAAAGAGGGGACAGGGGGGTCAGATACGCAGTATTTT.

This clonotype was seen a handful of times. This chain links TRBV6-2 or TRBV6-3 with TRBJ2-1, with D possibly matching TRBD2 (6 bases). The ends were cut back, 6 bases at V and 6 bases at J, with 15 bases in the middle. CDR1 is MNHEY, CDR2 SVGEGT, per germline. The CDR3 has 14 residues. The chain's CDR3 is CASSSREKGNEQFF. The CDR3 DNA reads as TGTGCCAGCAGCTCCCGGGAGAAGGGCAATGAGCAGTTCTTC.

The rearrangement joins TRBV10-3 to TRBJ2-1, with 10 bases matching TRBD2. Germline CDR1 ENHRY, CDR2 SYGVKD. This CDR3 region has 15 residues. V lost 3 bases and J lost 5; bases outside the gene matches: 4. The CDR3 bases are TGTGCCATCAGTGATGGACTAGCGGAGAACAATGAGCAGTTCTTC. Translating it yields CAISDGLAENNEQFF.

J is TRBJ2-1 and V is TRBV15; D possibly matches TRBD1 or TRBD2 (6 bases each). V was shortened by 2 bases and J by 7 bases, with 24 bases between the two germline ends. CDR3 length: 18 amino acids. The germline gives CDR1 LNHNV, CDR2 YYDKDF (reference sequence). The CDR3 DNA reads TGTGCCACCAGCAGATCAGCAACCAGGGGCCTGACTAGAAATGAGCAGTTCTTC. Translated: CATSRSATRGLTRNEQFF.

This clonotype was found a few times. This chain uses TRBV5-5 with TRBJ1-2; TRBD1 might be the D (5 bases). This CDR3 is built from 14 residues. V was shortened by 0 bases and J by 5 bases, with 11 bases between the two germline ends. Germline-derived CDR1 and CDR2 are SGHKS and YYEKEE (reference sequence). The CDR3 region is CASSLEGDGYGYTF. The CDR3, as DNA: TGTGCCAGCAGCTTGGAAGGGGATGGTTATGGCTACACCTTC. The full variable domain, rest sourced from reference TRBV5-5 and TRBJ1-2, is DAGVTQSPTHLIKTRGQQVTLRCSPISGHKSVSWYQQVLGQGPQFIFQYYEKEERGRGNFPDRFSARQFPNYSSELNVNALLLGDSALYLCASSLEGDGYGYTFGSGTRLTVV.

The gene calls are TRBV12-3 or TRBV12-4 and TRBJ2-7; 12 nucleotides line up with TRBD2. The CDR3 length is 15 residues. J lost 5 bases, V lost 7 bases, and 9 bases had no gene match. CDR3 sequence (DNA): TGTGCCAGCAAAACTAGCGGGAGGAAGTCCCACGAGCAGTACTTC. Amino acid sequence: CASKTSGRKSHEQYF.

The count of this clonotype is one. The J gene is TRBJ1-4, the V gene TRBV4-3; maybe TRBD1 (6 bases). Germline V gives CDR1 LGHNA, CDR2 YSLEER. The V and J ends lost 2 bases and 8 bases respectively, with 12 bases between them. The CDR3 is 14 amino acids. The chain's CDR3 is CASSQNRVGEKLFF. The CDR3 bases are TGCGCCAGCAGCCAAAACAGGGTAGGGGAAAAACTGTTTTTT.

CDR3 protein: CAISDGGNEQFF. The CDR3 nucleotides read TGTGCCATCAGTGATGGGGGGAATGAGCAGTTCTTC. This rearrangement joins TRBV10-3 to TRBJ2-1, with D possibly being TRBD2 (6 bases). Germline CDR1 is ENHRY and CDR2 is SYGVKD. The CDR3 sequence is 12 residues long. With 3 bases removed from V and 7 bases from J, the gap between germline ends came to 7 bases.